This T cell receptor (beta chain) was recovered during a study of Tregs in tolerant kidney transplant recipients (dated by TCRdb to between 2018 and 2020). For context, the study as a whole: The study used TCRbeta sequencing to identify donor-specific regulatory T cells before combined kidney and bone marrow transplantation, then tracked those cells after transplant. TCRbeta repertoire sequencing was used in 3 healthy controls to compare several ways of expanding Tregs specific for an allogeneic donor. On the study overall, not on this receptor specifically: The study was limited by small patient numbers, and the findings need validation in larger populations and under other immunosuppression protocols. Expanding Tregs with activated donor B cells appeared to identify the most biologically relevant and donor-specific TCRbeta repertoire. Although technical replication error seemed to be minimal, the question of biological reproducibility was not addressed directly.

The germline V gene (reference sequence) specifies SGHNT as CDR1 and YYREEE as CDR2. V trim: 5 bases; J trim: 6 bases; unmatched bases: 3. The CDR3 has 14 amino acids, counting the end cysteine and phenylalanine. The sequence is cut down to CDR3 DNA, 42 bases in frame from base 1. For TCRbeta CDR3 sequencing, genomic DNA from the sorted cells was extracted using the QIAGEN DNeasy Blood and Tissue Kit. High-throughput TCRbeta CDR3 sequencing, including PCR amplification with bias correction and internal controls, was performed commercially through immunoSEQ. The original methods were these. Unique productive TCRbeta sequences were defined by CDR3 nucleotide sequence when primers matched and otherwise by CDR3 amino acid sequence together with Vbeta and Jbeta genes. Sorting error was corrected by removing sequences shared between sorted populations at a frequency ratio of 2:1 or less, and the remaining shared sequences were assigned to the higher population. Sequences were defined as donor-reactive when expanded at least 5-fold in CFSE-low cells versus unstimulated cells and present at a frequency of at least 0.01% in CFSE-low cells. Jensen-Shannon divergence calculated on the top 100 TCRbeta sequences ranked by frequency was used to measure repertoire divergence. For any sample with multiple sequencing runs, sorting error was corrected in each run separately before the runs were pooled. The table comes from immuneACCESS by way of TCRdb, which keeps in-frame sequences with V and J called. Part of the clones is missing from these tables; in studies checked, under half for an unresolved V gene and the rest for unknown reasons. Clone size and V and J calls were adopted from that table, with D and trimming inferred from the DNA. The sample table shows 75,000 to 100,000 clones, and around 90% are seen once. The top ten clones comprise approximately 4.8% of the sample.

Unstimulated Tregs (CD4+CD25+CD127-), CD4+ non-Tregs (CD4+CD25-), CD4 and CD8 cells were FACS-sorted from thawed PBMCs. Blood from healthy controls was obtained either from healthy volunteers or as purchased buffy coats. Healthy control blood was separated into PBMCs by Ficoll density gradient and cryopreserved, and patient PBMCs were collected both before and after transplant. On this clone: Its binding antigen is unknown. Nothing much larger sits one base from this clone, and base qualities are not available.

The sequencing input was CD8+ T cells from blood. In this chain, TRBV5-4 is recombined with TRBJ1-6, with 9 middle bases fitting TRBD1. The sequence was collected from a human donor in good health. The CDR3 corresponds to CASRKTGGNSPLHF. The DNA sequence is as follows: TGTGCCAGCAGAAAGACAGGGGGTAATTCACCCCTCCACTTT.